The clone carrying this T cell receptor (beta chain) was counted at least ten times. Antigen: not known. This record belongs to a study of CD8+CD57+ T cells in acquired aplastic anemia. Study-wide results and caveats: Both patients and controls carried the same twenty-nine CD8+ CDR3 sequences. Statistical testing detected no significant gap in CD8+ Simpson's diversity between patients and controls.

The CDR3 runs 15 residues. Germline V CDR1 and CDR2: MGHRA, YSYEKL. V shed 3 bases and J 11 bases; nucleotides not matched to a gene: 5. Genomic DNA constituted the template upon which TCR beta VDJ and CDR3 profiling was performed. TCRdb redid the calling of the reads with MiXCR, one entry per CDR3 protein. This table holds 150,000 to 200,000 distinct CDR3 sequences, around 60% found once. Patients chosen for sequencing had shown CD8+CD57+ cell expansion by flow cytometry. All patients had severe acquired aplastic anemia. Patients had not yet gotten any therapy when their blood was taken for sampling. The receptor comes from a human donor with aplastic anemia. The sample comprised sorted CD4+, CD8+, or CD8+CD57+ T cells (not recorded which) from PBMCs. The chain joins TRBV4-1 to TRBJ1-6; 12 bases map to TRBD1. The CDR3 here is CASSHGTGGEAPLHF. In nucleotides, the CDR3 is TGCGCCAGCAGCCACGGGACAGGGGGCGAGGCACCCCTCCACTTT.